Listed below are T cell receptor beta chains from one sample, sequenced in a study of Ad26.COV2.S vaccination and SARS-CoV-2 variants. The method was immunoSEQ multiplex PCR; TCRdb's version includes in-frame clones alone and lacks a portion of them. Counted here are approximately 410,000 clones, approximately 90% occurring once; the ten biggest clones make up over 1.5%. Sequences were derived from peripheral blood, sampled in a trial of Ad26.COV2.S vaccine versus placebo. The source is a person between 18 and 65 years old who received the Ad26.COV2.S COVID-19 vaccine or a placebo. The CDR3 runs from the conserved cysteine through the conserved F or W. D genes are given only for firm matches.

V	J	D	CDR3	DNA
TRBV11-2	TRBJ2-7	TRBD2	CASSHAGAGVYEQYF	TGTGCCAGCAGCCATGCCGGAGCGGGGGTGTACGAGCAGTACTTC
TRBV7-9	TRBJ1-3	NA	CASSLQGNTIYF	TGTGCCAGCAGTCTACAGGGAAACACCATATATTTT
TRBV6-6	TRBJ2-7	NA	CASTSSQGNYEQYF	TGTGCCAGCACCTCGTCCCAGGGGAACTACGAGCAGTACTTC
TRBV6-2/TRBV6-3	TRBJ2-2	TRBD1	CASSPLDRGWNTGELFF	TGTGCCAGCAGTCCCCTGGACAGGGGCTGGAACACCGGGGAGCTGTTTTTT
TRBV9	TRBJ2-3	TRBD2	CASSVEVTSGADTQYF	TGTGCCAGCAGCGTAGAAGTGACTAGCGGGGCAGATACGCAGTATTTT
TRBV5-5	TRBJ2-7	NA	CASSSTGYYEQYF	TGTGCCAGCAGCTCTACAGGGTACTACGAGCAGTACTTC
TRBV2	TRBJ1-2	NA	CASSEPGYGYTF	TGTGCCAGCAGTGAACCAGGCTATGGCTACACCTTC
TRBV6-5	TRBJ2-1	NA	CASTSMGSGYNEQFF	TGTGCCAGTACCTCAATGGGAAGTGGCTACAATGAGCAGTTCTTC
TRBV29-1	TRBJ1-1	NA	CSVEDKGVSKAFF	TGCAGCGTTGAAGACAAGGGGGTCTCGAAAGCTTTCTTT
TRBV13	TRBJ2-7	NA	CASSLSHYTLGEQYF	TGTGCCAGCAGCTTAAGTCACTACACTCTTGGGGAGCAGTACTTC
TRBV27	TRBJ2-2	TRBD1	CASITSDRANTGELFF	TGTGCCAGCATAACATCGGACAGGGCGAACACCGGGGAGCTGTTTTTT
TRBV19	TRBJ2-7	TRBD1	CASNPRQGVTEQYF	TGTGCCAGTAACCCCCGACAGGGCGTCACTGAGCAGTACTTC
TRBV7-6	TRBJ2-1	TRBD2	CASSLEGTSTADDNEQFF	TGTGCCAGCAGCTTAGAAGGGACTAGTACGGCCGACGACAATGAGCAGTTCTTC
TRBV28	TRBJ2-7	NA	CAITFPSGTEQYF	TGTGCCATTACCTTTCCTTCCGGGACCGAGCAGTACTTC
TRBV28	TRBJ1-2	TRBD1	CATEPPDRPNYGYTF	TGTGCCACCGAGCCGCCGGACAGGCCCAACTATGGCTACACCTTC
TRBV7-9	TRBJ2-5	TRBD1	CASSLAWVRDRRSQETQYF	TGTGCCAGCAGCTTAGCCTGGGTTAGGGACAGAAGATCCCAAGAGACCCAGTACTTC
TRBV7-8	TRBJ1-5	NA	CASSLADVNQPQHF	TGTGCCAGCAGCTTAGCGGATGTAAATCAGCCCCAGCATTTT